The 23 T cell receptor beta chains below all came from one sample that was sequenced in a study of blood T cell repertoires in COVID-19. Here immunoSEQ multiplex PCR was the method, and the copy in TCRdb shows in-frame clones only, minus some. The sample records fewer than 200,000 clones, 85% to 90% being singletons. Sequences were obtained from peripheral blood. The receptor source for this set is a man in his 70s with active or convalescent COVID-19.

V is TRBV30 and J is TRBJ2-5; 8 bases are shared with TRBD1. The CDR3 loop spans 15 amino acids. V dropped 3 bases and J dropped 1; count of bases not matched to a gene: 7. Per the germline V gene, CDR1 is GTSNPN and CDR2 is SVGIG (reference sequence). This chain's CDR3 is CAWSHSRGLQETQYF. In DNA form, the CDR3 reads TGTGCCTGGAGCCACTCCAGGGGGCTCCAAGAGACCCAGTACTTC.

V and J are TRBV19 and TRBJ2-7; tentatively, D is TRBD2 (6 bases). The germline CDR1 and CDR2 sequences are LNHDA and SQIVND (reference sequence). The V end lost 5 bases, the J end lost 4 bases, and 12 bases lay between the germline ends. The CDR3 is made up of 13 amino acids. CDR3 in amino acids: CASSAGRSYEQYF. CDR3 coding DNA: TGTGCCAGTAGTGCGGGACGGTCGTACGAGCAGTACTTC.

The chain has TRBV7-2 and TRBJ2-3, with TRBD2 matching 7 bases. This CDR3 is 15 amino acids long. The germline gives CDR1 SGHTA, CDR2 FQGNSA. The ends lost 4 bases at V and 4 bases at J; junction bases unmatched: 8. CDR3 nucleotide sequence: TGTGCCAGCAGCTCCCACCGCCGGGGGGCAGATACGCAGTATTTT. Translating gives CASSSHRRGADTQYF.

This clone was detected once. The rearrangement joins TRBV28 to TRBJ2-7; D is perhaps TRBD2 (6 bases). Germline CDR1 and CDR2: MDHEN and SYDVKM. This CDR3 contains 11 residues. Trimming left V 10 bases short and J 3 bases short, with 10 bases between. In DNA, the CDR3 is TGTGCCATCGCGACTAGCTACGAGCAGTACTTC. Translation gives CAIATSYEQYF.

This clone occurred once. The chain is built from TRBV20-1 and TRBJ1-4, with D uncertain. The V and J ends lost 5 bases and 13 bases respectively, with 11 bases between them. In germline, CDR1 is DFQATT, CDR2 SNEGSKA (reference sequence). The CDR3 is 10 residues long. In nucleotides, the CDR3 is TGCAGTGCTGGCCCGGGTCCACTGTTTTTT. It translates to CSAGPGPLFF.

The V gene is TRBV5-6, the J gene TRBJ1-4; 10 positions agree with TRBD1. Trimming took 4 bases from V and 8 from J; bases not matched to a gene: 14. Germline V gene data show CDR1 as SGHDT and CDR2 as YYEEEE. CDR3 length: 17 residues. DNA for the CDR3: TGTGCCAGCAGCGCGACAGGGGGCGCGACTTATTGGGAAAAACTGTTTTTT. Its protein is CASSATGGATYWEKLFF.

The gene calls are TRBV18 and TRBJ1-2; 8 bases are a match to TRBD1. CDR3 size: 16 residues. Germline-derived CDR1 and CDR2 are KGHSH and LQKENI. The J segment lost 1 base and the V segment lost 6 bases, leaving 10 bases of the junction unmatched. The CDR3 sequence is CASSPSWGQVNYGYTF. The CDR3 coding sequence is TGTGCCAGCTCCCCCTCATGGGGACAGGTTAACTATGGCTACACCTTC. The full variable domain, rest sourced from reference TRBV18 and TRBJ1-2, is NAGVMQNPRHLVRRRGQEARLRCSPMKGHSHVYWYRQLPEEGLKFMVYLQKENIIDESGMPKERFSAEFPKEGPSILRIQQVVRGDSAAYFCASSPSWGQVNYGYTFGSGTRLTVV.

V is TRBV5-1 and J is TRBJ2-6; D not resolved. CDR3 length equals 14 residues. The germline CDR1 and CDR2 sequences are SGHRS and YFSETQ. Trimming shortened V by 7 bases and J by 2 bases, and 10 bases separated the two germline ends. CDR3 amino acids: CASRDIPGANVLTF. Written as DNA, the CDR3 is TGCGCCAGCCGCGACATCCCTGGGGCCAACGTCCTGACTTTC.

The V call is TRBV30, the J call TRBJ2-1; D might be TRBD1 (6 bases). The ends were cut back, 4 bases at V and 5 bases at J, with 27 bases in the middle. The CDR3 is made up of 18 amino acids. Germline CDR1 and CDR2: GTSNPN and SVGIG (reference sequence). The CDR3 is CAWTRSRQVHFFHNEQFF. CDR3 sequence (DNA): TGTGCCTGGACCCGATCTAGACAGGTCCATTTCTTTCACAATGAGCAGTTCTTC.

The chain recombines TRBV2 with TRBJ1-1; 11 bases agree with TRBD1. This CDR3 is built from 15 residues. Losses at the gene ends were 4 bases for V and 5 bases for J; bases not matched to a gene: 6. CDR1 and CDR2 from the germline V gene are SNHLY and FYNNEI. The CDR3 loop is CASSGPGQGGTEAFF. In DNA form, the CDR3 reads TGTGCCAGCAGTGGGCCGGGACAGGGGGGAACTGAAGCTTTCTTT.

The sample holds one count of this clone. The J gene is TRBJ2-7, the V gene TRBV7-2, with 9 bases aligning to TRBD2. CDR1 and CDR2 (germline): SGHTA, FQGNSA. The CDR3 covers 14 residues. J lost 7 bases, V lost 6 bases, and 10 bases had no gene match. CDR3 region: CASRLLAGAGEQYF. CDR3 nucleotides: TGTGCCAGCAGACTACTAGCGGGTGCCGGGGAGCAGTACTTC.

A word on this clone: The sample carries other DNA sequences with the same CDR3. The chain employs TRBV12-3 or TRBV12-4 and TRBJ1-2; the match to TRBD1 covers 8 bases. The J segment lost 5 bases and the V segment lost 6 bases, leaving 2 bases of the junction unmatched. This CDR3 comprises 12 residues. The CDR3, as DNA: TGTGCCAGCAGGGACAGGGCGTATGGCTACACCTTC. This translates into CASRDRAYGYTF.

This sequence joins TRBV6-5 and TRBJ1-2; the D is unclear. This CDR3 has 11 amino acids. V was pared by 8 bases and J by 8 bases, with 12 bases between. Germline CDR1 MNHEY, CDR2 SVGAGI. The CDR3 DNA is TGTGCCAGCGGTAGCCCTAGCGGCTACACCTTC. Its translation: CASGSPSGYTF.

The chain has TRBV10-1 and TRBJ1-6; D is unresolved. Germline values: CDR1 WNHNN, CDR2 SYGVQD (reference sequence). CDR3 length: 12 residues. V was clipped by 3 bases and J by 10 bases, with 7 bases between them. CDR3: CASSEAQSPLHF. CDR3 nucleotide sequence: TGCGCCAGCAGTGAAGCGCAATCACCCCTCCACTTT.

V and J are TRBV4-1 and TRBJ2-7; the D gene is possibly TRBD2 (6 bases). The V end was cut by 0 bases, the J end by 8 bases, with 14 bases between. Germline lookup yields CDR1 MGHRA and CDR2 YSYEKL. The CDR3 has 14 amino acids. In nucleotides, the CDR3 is TGCGCCAGCAGCCAAGATGGGGGGTCCCGTCAGCAGTACTTC. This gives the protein CASSQDGGSRQQYF.

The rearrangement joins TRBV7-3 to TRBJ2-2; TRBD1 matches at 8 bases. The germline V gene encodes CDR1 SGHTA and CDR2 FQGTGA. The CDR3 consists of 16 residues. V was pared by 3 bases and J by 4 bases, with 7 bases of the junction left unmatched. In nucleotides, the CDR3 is TGTGCCAGCAGCTTCGAGGACAGGGTGGGCACCGGGGAGCTGTTTTTT. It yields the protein CASSFEDRVGTGELFF.

CDR3 residues: CASSLAMRRGEAFF. The CDR3 coding sequence is TGTGCCAGCAGCTTAGCTATGAGGCGGGGTGAAGCTTTCTTT. The rearrangement joins TRBV7-2 to TRBJ1-1, with D hard to call. Per germline, CDR1 SGHTA and CDR2 FQGNSA. The CDR3 consists of 14 residues. The V end was cut by 0 bases, the J end by 7 bases, with 12 bases between.

CDR3 DNA sequence: TGTGCCTGGAGTGTGGGTGGGGCGGATGAAAAACTGTTTTTT. Residues: CAWSVGGADEKLFF. The gene calls are TRBV30 and TRBJ1-4, with D possibly TRBD1 on 5 matching bases. The CDR3 runs 14 residues. Germline lookup yields CDR1 GTSNPN and CDR2 SVGIG (reference sequence). The V and J ends lost 0 bases and 6 bases respectively, with 11 bases between them. Filled out from reference TRBV30 and TRBJ1-4, the complete variable domain reads SQTIHQWPATLVQPVGSPLSLECTVEGTSNPNLYWYRQAAGRGLQLLFYSVGIGQISSEVPQNLSASRPQDRQFILSSKKLLLSDSGFYLCAWSVGGADEKLFFGSGTQLSVL.

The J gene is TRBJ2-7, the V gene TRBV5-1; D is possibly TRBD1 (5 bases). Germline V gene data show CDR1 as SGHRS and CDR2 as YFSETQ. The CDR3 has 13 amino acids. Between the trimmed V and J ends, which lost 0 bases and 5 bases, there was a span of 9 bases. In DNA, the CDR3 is TGCGCCAGCAGCTTGGACAGGACCCACGAGCAGTACTTC. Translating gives CASSLDRTHEQYF.

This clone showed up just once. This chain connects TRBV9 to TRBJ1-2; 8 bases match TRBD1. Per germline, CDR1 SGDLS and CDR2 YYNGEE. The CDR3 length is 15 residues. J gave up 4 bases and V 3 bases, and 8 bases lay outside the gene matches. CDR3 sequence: CASSAGQGTAYGYTF. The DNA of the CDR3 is TGTGCCAGCAGCGCAGGACAGGGAACGGCCTATGGCTACACCTTC. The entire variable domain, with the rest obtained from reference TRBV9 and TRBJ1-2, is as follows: DSGVTQTPKHLITATGQRVTLRCSPRSGDLSVYWYQQSLDQGLQFLIQYYNGEERAKGNILERFSAQQFPDLHSELNLSSLELGDSALYFCASSAGQGTAYGYTFGSGTRLTVV.

CDR3 DNA: TGTGCCAGCAGTTTATATCTGCAGGGAGGGTATTATGGCTACACCTTC. Translated: CASSLYLQGGYYGYTF. V gene TRBV28 combines with J gene TRBJ1-2, with a possible D match to TRBD1 (5 bases). This CDR3 comprises 16 residues. Per germline, CDR1 MDHEN and CDR2 SYDVKM. V lost 1 base, J lost 5 bases, and 17 bases lay in between.

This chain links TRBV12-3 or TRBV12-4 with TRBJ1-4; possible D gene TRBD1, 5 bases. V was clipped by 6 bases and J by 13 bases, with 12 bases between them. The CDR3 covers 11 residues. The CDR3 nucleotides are TGTGCCAGCAGCTCCGTAGGGGTACTGTTTTTT. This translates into CASSSVGVLFF.

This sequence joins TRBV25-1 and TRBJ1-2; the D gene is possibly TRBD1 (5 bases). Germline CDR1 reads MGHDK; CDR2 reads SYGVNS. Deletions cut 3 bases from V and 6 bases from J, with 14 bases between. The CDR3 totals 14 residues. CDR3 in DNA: TGTGCCAGCAGTGAGGTCTTTTCGGGGGATGGCTACACCTTC. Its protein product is CASSEVFSGDGYTF.